This T cell receptor beta chain was sequenced in a study of a mutant IDH1 vaccine in newly diagnosed glioma. Study background: Treated patients comprised about 60% males and about 38% females, mean age about 40 years. The therapy given earlier, which was standard therapy, consisted of radiotherapy, temozolomide, or both, and most of the patients received both.

Sample time point: baseline, week 1 (first vaccination visit). Sample treatment: pre-vaccination baseline after standard-of-care therapy. This clone was seen more than once but under ten times. Its antigen is not identified. Whole-study findings and limits: Top-clonotype changes in peripheral T cells seemed unrelated to pseudoprogression. Of the patients, 80% to 95% had vaccine-induced immune responses.

TCRdb keeps only in-frame clones here, not all; method: immunoSEQ multiplex PCR. The sample includes about 54,000 clones, approximately 78% of them seen just once. The CDR3 sequence is 14 residues long. Trimming shortened V by 1 base and J by 3 bases, and 9 bases separated the two germline ends. The germline V gene encodes CDR1 LGHNA and CDR2 YNFKEQ. This chain links TRBV4-2 with TRBJ1-1; maybe TRBD1 (6 bases). The source of this sequence is a man aged 18 to 35 with glioma. The sequences come from PBMCs, collected from a glioma patient treated with radiotherapy, temozolomide or both. DNA for the CDR3: TGTGCCAGCAGCCAAGTACAGGGAGACACTGAAGCTTTCTTT. Protein sequence: CASSQVQGDTEAFF.